The rows below give T cell receptor beta chains drawn from one sample of a study of identical twins. From the 5' RACE reads, TCRdb called clonotypes with MiXCR, one entry per CDR3 protein. The sample lists approximately 670,000 distinct CDR3 sequences; 5.5% to 6.5% were seen once. What was sequenced was naive T cells sorted from blood. These receptors were taken from a man younger than 35 in good health. Both conserved end residues are part of each CDR3. The D gene is left open where the match is weak. Rows may omit the clone size; those that give it use once, few, many or a size class.

J: TRBJ2-7
size: few
D: TRBD2
V: TRBV5-1
DNA: TGCGCCAGCAGCTCCCTGACCTCTAGCGGGACCTACGAGCAGTACTTC
CDR3: CASSSLTSSGTYEQYF

J: TRBJ2-7
size: NA
D: NA
V: TRBV11-2
DNA: TGTGCCAGCAGCTCTGGAGGGGGGGGCACATACGAGCAGTACTTC
CDR3: CASSSGGGGTYEQYF

J: TRBJ1-4
size: few
D: TRBD1
V: TRBV5-1
DNA: TGCGCCAGCAGCCTAGGAAGGGGGACAGGGGATGAAAAACTGTTTTTT
CDR3: CASSLGRGTGDEKLFF

J: TRBJ1-6
size: many
D: NA
V: TRBV27
DNA: TGTGCCAGTTCGGAACAGGGTTTCTATAATTCACCCCTCCACTTT
CDR3: CASSEQGFYNSPLHF

J: TRBJ2-5
size: many
D: NA
V: TRBV20-1
DNA: TGCAGTGCTAGAGATCACAGGGAAGAGACCCAGTACTTC
CDR3: CSARDHREETQYF

J: TRBJ2-1
size: many
D: TRBD1
V: TRBV6-1
DNA: TGTGCCAGCAGCCGGACAGGGGGCGATGAGCAGTTCTTC
CDR3: CASSRTGGDEQFF

J: TRBJ2-1
size: many
D: TRBD2
V: TRBV27
DNA: TGTGCCAGCAGCAAGCTACGGGAGGCCCTTGAGCAGTTCTTC
CDR3: CASSKLREALEQFF

J: TRBJ2-1
size: many
D: TRBD2
V: TRBV4-3
DNA: TGCGCCAGCAGCCAAGTGACTAGCGGGAGCGGCAATGAGCAGTTCTTC
CDR3: CASSQVTSGSGNEQFF

J: TRBJ2-1
size: NA
D: NA
V: TRBV4-1
DNA: TGCGCCAGCAGCCCGGGCCAGGGACTGAGGGACAATGAGCAGTTCTTC
CDR3: CASSPGQGLRDNEQFF

J: TRBJ2-3
size: many
D: NA
V: TRBV24-1
DNA: TGTGCCACCAGTGATTTGGGGGACGAAAGATCGGGAGATACGCAGTATTTT
CDR3: CATSDLGDERSGDTQYF

J: TRBJ2-6
size: few
D: TRBD1
V: TRBV5-1
DNA: TGCGCCAGCAGCTTGGCGCACCCTACAGGGGCTGGGGCCAACGTCCTGACTTTC
CDR3: CASSLAHPTGAGANVLTF

J: TRBJ2-7
size: NA
D: TRBD2
V: TRBV7-9
DNA: TGTGCCAGCAGCGCGGACGGGGGGACCTACGAGCAGTACTTC
CDR3: CASSADGGTYEQYF

J: TRBJ2-7
size: few
D: TRBD1
V: TRBV20-1
DNA: TGCAGTGCTAGAGATCCCGACAGGGAGTACGAGCAGTACTTC
CDR3: CSARDPDREYEQYF

J: TRBJ2-2
size: few
D: TRBD1
V: TRBV20-1
DNA: TGCAGTGCTAGACCAAAAACCGGGACAGGGGGCGGTACCGGGGAGCTGTTTTTT
CDR3: CSARPKTGTGGGTGELFF

J: TRBJ2-1
size: many
D: TRBD2
V: TRBV20-1
DNA: TGCAGTGCCTTTAGCGGGAGGTCCCCGATTAGCTCCTACAATGAGCAGTTCTTC
CDR3: CSAFSGRSPISSYNEQFF

J: TRBJ2-1
size: many
D: TRBD2
V: TRBV28
DNA: TGTGCCAGCAGCCCCCCTAGCGGGAGCTCCTACAATGAGCAGTTCTTC
CDR3: CASSPPSGSSYNEQFF

J: TRBJ2-2
size: many
D: TRBD2
V: TRBV5-8
DNA: TGTGCCAGCCGATTAGCGGGAGACACCGGGGAGCTGTTTTTT
CDR3: CASRLAGDTGELFF

J: TRBJ1-2
size: many
D: TRBD1
V: TRBV5-1
DNA: TGCGCCAGCAGCTTGGGAATGGGACAGGGTAGTCGCTACACCTTC
CDR3: CASSLGMGQGSRYTF

J: TRBJ2-5
size: few
D: NA
V: TRBV7-6
DNA: TGTGCCAGCAGCTTAGTCCCCTCCAGCGGGCTTCAAGAGACCCAGTACTTC
CDR3: CASSLVPSSGLQETQYF

J: TRBJ2-3
size: few
D: TRBD1
V: TRBV7-2
DNA: TGTGCCAGCAGCTTAGCGATCCCCGGGACAGGGGACGCAGATACGCAGTATTTT
CDR3: CASSLAIPGTGDADTQYF

J: TRBJ1-2
size: few
D: NA
V: TRBV29-1
DNA: TGCAGCGTTGGTGACTCCGGCTACACCTTC
CDR3: CSVGDSGYTF

J: TRBJ2-7
size: NA
D: NA
V: TRBV25-1
DNA: TGTGCCAGCAGTGAGCAGCGGCCTGGGGGAGAGCAGTACTTC
CDR3: CASSEQRPGGEQYF

J: TRBJ2-7
size: NA
D: NA
V: TRBV7-2
DNA: TGTGCCAGCAGCTTAGTGAGGGAAGCGTCCTACGAGCAGTACTTC
CDR3: CASSLVREASYEQYF

J: TRBJ1-3
size: many
D: NA
V: TRBV10-3
DNA: TGTGCCATCAGGCCCCAGGGGCCTGGAAACACCATATATTTT
CDR3: CAIRPQGPGNTIYF

J: TRBJ1-2
size: many
D: TRBD1
V: TRBV27
DNA: TGTGCCAGCAGTCAACAGGGGGCTAACTATGGCTACACCTTC
CDR3: CASSQQGANYGYTF

J: TRBJ1-4
size: many
D: NA
V: TRBV7-2
DNA: TGTGCCAGCAGCTCCACAGGTGCAACTAATGAAAAACTGTTTTTT
CDR3: CASSSTGATNEKLFF

J: TRBJ2-1
size: many
D: NA
V: TRBV19
DNA: TGTGCCAGTAGTAGCCAGTTCTGGAATGAGCAGTTCTTC
CDR3: CASSSQFWNEQFF

J: TRBJ2-4
size: NA
D: NA
V: TRBV6-2/TRBV6-3
DNA: TGTGCCAGCAGTTACTCGCCGCCGTTGGACATTCAGTACTTC
CDR3: CASSYSPPLDIQYF

J: TRBJ1-1
size: NA
D: NA
V: TRBV29-1
DNA: TGCAGCGTCGATAACAGGGTTAGTGAAGCTTTCTTT
CDR3: CSVDNRVSEAFF

J: TRBJ2-1
size: NA
D: NA
V: TRBV11-3
DNA: TGTGCCAGCAGCGGCGGGGCAGGGCGGAATGAGCAGTTCTTC
CDR3: CASSGGAGRNEQFF

J: TRBJ2-1
size: NA
D: NA
V: TRBV20-1
DNA: TGCAGTGCTACGGGGGCGGGGGTCTACAATGAGCAGTTCTTC
CDR3: CSATGAGVYNEQFF

J: TRBJ2-5
size: many
D: NA
V: TRBV24-1
DNA: TGTGCCACCAGTGAAACGCAGGGCAGAACAAACCAAGAGACCCAGTACTTC
CDR3: CATSETQGRTNQETQYF

J: TRBJ1-2
size: few
D: NA
V: TRBV12-3/TRBV12-4
DNA: TGTGCCAGCAGCAAGGACAGCCCTAACTATGGCTACACCTTC
CDR3: CASSKDSPNYGYTF

J: TRBJ2-1
size: many
D: TRBD2
V: TRBV9
DNA: TGTGCCAGCAGCGGGCGGACTAGAGACAATGAGCAGTTCTTC
CDR3: CASSGRTRDNEQFF

J: TRBJ2-2
size: many
D: NA
V: TRBV20-1
DNA: TGCAGTGCAACGCTAGTCACCGGGGAGCTGTTTTTT
CDR3: CSATLVTGELFF

J: TRBJ2-5
size: NA
D: TRBD2
V: TRBV10-3
DNA: TGTGCCATCAGTGGACCCATAGCGGGAGCAGGGGAGACCCAGTACTTC
CDR3: CAISGPIAGAGETQYF

J: TRBJ1-5
size: many
D: NA
V: TRBV6-2/TRBV6-3
DNA: TGTGCCAGCAGTTTTGACAGTCATCAGCCCCAGCATTTT
CDR3: CASSFDSHQPQHF

J: TRBJ2-1
size: NA
D: TRBD2
V: TRBV7-9
DNA: TGTGCCAGCAGCTTCTGGACTAGCGGGAGAGGCGATGAGCAGTTCTTC
CDR3: CASSFWTSGRGDEQFF

J: TRBJ1-3
size: many
D: NA
V: TRBV20-1
DNA: TGCAGTGCTAGAGGGGGATCCGGGGACTCTGGAAACACCATATATTTT
CDR3: CSARGGSGDSGNTIYF

J: TRBJ2-3
size: many
D: TRBD2
V: TRBV11-3
DNA: TGTGCCAGCAGCTCTGGACTAGCGGGAGTCGTGGATACGCAGTATTTT
CDR3: CASSSGLAGVVDTQYF

J: TRBJ2-3
size: few
D: TRBD1
V: TRBV6-5
DNA: TGTGCCAGCAGTTTAACCGGGACAGGGGCGCAGCATCCCACAGATACGCAGTATTTT
CDR3: CASSLTGTGAQHPTDTQYF

J: TRBJ1-1
size: few
D: NA
V: TRBV19
DNA: TGTGCCAGTAGTATAGGACGGATCACTGAAGCTTTCTTT
CDR3: CASSIGRITEAFF

J: TRBJ2-3
size: NA
D: TRBD2
V: TRBV7-2
DNA: TGTGCCAGCAGCTCTCGACTAGCGGGAGGCCGGGGAGATACGCAGTATTTT
CDR3: CASSSRLAGGRGDTQYF

J: TRBJ2-3
size: many
D: NA
V: TRBV29-1
DNA: TGCAGCGCTCCGAGGAGGGGGACTAGCACAGATACGCAGTATTTT
CDR3: CSAPRRGTSTDTQYF

J: TRBJ2-1
size: many
D: TRBD2
V: TRBV29-1
DNA: TGCAGCGTTGGGGCTGGACTAGCCTCCCCTGAGCAGTTCTTC
CDR3: CSVGAGLASPEQFF

J: TRBJ1-4
size: many
D: NA
V: TRBV29-1
DNA: TGCAGCGTCAAAGGGATCCGAACTAATGAAAAACTGTTTTTT
CDR3: CSVKGIRTNEKLFF

J: TRBJ2-1
size: NA
D: TRBD2
V: TRBV5-1
DNA: TGCGCCAGCAGCATCGGGGGGGGCCCCGATGAGCAGTTCTTC
CDR3: CASSIGGGPDEQFF

J: TRBJ1-4
size: many
D: NA
V: TRBV12-3/TRBV12-4
DNA: TGTGCCAGCAGTCAAGACAGGACTAATGAAAAACTGTTTTTT
CDR3: CASSQDRTNEKLFF

J: TRBJ2-3
size: many
D: TRBD2
V: TRBV12-3/TRBV12-4
DNA: TGTGCCAGCAGTCTAGCGGGAGGGCTAGGAGATACGCAGTATTTT
CDR3: CASSLAGGLGDTQYF

J: TRBJ2-5
size: many
D: TRBD2
V: TRBV10-1
DNA: TGCGCCAGCTTAGCTAGCGGGAGCTGTCAAGAGACCCAGTACTTC
CDR3: CASLASGSCQETQYF

J: TRBJ2-5
size: few
D: TRBD2
V: TRBV12-3/TRBV12-4
DNA: TGTGCCAGCCTGACTAGCGTGGGAGAGACCCAGTACTTC
CDR3: CASLTSVGETQYF